This T cell receptor beta chain emerged from a study of blood T cells in healthy people across ages. In regard to this clonotype: A read error may produce the germline difference seen at one junction end.

Germline CDR1 and CDR2: SGDLS and YYNGEE. This CDR3 contains 16 residues. The use of a sample-barcoded 5' primer and a J-beta primer mix characterized a second PCR of roughly 6 to 11 cycles. TCRdb passed the 5' RACE reads through MiXCR, listing each CDR3 protein once. The sample lists 800,000 or so distinct CDR3 sequences, 20% to 25% occurring once. This sample was shared with a second study, whose subject was T cells of mothers and their children. As that report states: At a rate of roughly 1.5 ug per 15 ul, cDNA synthesis received all of the extracted RNA. For each mother, over 9 million TCR beta CDR3 reads were obtained, and for each child, approximately 3 million. Compared with unrelated pairs, related mother-child pairs had slightly higher, non-significant overlap.

Sequencing was performed on blood. The receptor's source is a boy under 18 in good health. The chain recombines TRBV9 with TRBJ2-1; 7 bases align to TRBD2. CDR3 residues: CANSVGRGSSYNEQFF. CDR3 nucleotides: TGTGCCAACAGCGTAGGGAGGGGATCCTCCTACAATGAGCAGTTCTTC.